The source of this T cell receptor beta chain is a study of cytomegalovirus exposure and HLA in healthy donors. For the study at large: Findings of an earlier analysis included about 120 million unique TCR beta sequences from 200 million or so T cells.

Germline trimming cut 4 bases from V and 5 bases from J; bases unmatched to any gene: 15. CDR1 is SGHDN, CDR2 FVKESK, per germline. There are 17 residues in the CDR3. Researchers ran the PCR with 60 Vbeta and 13 Jbeta primers. Clones were read by immunoSEQ multiplex PCR, and TCRdb kept only the in-frame ones, dropping some. The sample lists 95,000 to 110,000 clones; over 60% were seen once. Study-wide points: There were approximately 150 TCR beta chains listed as cytomegalovirus-associated. Researchers reported in a later analysis that common viral pathogens appeared linked to several top clusters.

This clone was detected only a few times. The antigen is not known. Sequenced material: PBMCs. The receptor was derived from a male donor in good health and CMV-seronegative. V is TRBV14 and J is TRBJ2-3, with 7 nucleotides matching TRBD2. The CDR3 loop reads CASSRRTREAGRDTQYF. The CDR3 DNA sequence: TGTGCCAGCAGCCGGCGGACTCGGGAAGCGGGGAGAGATACGCAGTATTTT.